Listed below are T cell receptor beta chains from one sample, sequenced in a study of blood T cells in healthy people across ages. A single record per CDR3 protein comes from TCRdb applying MiXCR to the 5' RACE reads. The table has about 1.8 million distinct CDR3 sequences, about 50% seen once. Specimen: blood. These receptors originate from a woman aged 40 to 50 in good health. CDR3s include the opening cysteine and the closing phenylalanine or tryptophan. The D gene is left open where the match is weak. Clone size, where shown, is once, few, many, or a class for clones that have expanded.

cdr3_length	v_call	j_call	d_call	clone_size	cdr3_aa	cdr3_nt
12	TRBV2	TRBJ2-1	.	.	CASSTDGNQQFF	TGTGCCAGCAGTACGGACGGCAATCAACAGTTCTTC
12	TRBV7-2	TRBJ1-1	.	.	CASSLMYQEAFF	TGTGCCAGCAGCTTAATGTACCAAGAAGCTTTCTTT
13	TRBV7-8	TRBJ2-7	TRBD1	.	CASSIYRGNEQYF	TGTGCCAGCAGCATATACAGGGGAAACGAGCAGTACTTC
15	TRBV4-2	TRBJ2-3	TRBD1	.	CASSQDGQGPDTQYF	TGTGCCAGCAGCCAAGACGGACAGGGCCCAGATACGCAGTATTTT
15	TRBV6-1	TRBJ1-1	.	.	CASSDGGTPNTEAFF	TGTGCCAGCAGTGATGGGGGGACACCGAACACTGAAGCTTTCTTT
15	TRBV6-5	TRBJ2-5	TRBD2	.	CASSRGLASGETQYF	TGTGCCAGCAGTCGGGGACTAGCGTCGGGAGAGACCCAGTACTTC
15	TRBV7-2	TRBJ2-3	.	.	CASSVRHTSTDTQYF	TGTGCCAGCAGTGTGAGGCACACTAGCACAGATACGCAGTATTTT
14	TRBV20-1	TRBJ1-2	.	.	CSARDPTGPYGYTF	TGCAGTGCTAGGGACCCGACAGGCCCCTATGGCTACACCTTC
15	TRBV2	TRBJ1-4	.	.	CASRETGILNEKLFF	TGTGCCAGCAGAGAAACAGGGATCCTTAATGAAAAACTGTTTTTT
13	TRBV12-3/TRBV12-4	TRBJ2-3	TRBD1	few	CASSPLGTGRKYF	TGTGCCAGCAGCCCTCTTGGGACAGGGCGCAAGTATTTT
16	TRBV7-9	TRBJ2-7	.	.	CASSFSARPADYEQYF	TGTGCCAGCAGCTTTTCCGCGCGGCCGGCGGACTACGAGCAGTACTTC
13	TRBV20-1	TRBJ2-7	.	few	CSASVDSSYEQYF	TGCAGTGCTAGCGTGGATTCCTCCTACGAGCAGTACTTC
15	TRBV4-3	TRBJ2-1	.	.	CASSALLIAENEQFF	TGCGCCAGCAGCGCCCTACTAATAGCGGAAAATGAGCAGTTCTTC
13	TRBV10-3	TRBJ2-5	.	.	CAIRVAAQETQYF	TGTGCCATCAGGGTAGCGGCACAAGAGACCCAGTACTTC
15	TRBV12-3/TRBV12-4	TRBJ2-1	TRBD1	.	CASSSSGTGFNEQFF	TGTGCCAGCAGTTCCTCCGGGACAGGCTTCAATGAGCAGTTCTTC
14	TRBV4-3	TRBJ2-6	TRBD1	few	CASSLDRDPPVLTF	TGCGCCAGCAGCCTCGACAGGGACCCCCCCGTCCTGACTTTC
15	TRBV28	TRBJ1-4	.	.	CASSLSGATGEKLFF	TGTGCCAGCAGTTTATCGGGGGCAACCGGTGAAAAACTGTTTTTT
16	TRBV4-1	TRBJ2-5	.	.	CASSQSPGAGGGTQYF	TGCGCCAGCAGCCAATCCCCGGGCGCGGGTGGAGGGACCCAGTACTTC
16	TRBV7-6	TRBJ2-1	TRBD1	.	CASSSNRDRGRYEQFF	TGTGCCAGCAGCTCCAACCGGGACAGGGGGCGTTATGAGCAGTTCTTC
14	TRBV28	TRBJ1-4	.	once	CASSGGWEYEKLFF	TGTGCCAGCAGTGGAGGATGGGAGTATGAAAAACTGTTTTTT
15	TRBV25-1	TRBJ2-5	TRBD2	.	CASRPTSGGVETQYF	TGTGCCAGCAGACCCACTAGCGGGGGAGTGGAGACCCAGTACTTC
13	TRBV6-6	TRBJ1-2	TRBD1	.	CASRAGTAFGYTF	TGTGCCAGCAGGGCTGGGACAGCCTTTGGCTACACCTTC
17	TRBV4-3	TRBJ2-3	TRBD2	few	CASSQQTSGGITDTQYF	TGCGCCAGCAGCCAACAGACTAGCGGGGGAATCACAGATACGCAGTATTTT
14	TRBV18	TRBJ1-1	TRBD1	.	CASSRGTEVAEAFF	TGTGCCAGCTCTAGGGGGACAGAAGTAGCTGAAGCTTTCTTT
14	TRBV29-1	TRBJ2-7	.	few	CSVVEPPGTYEQYF	TGCAGCGTCGTGGAACCTCCCGGGACTTACGAGCAGTACTTC
13	TRBV6-2/TRBV6-3	TRBJ1-2	TRBD1	.	CASNPGTGVGYTF	TGTGCCAGCAATCCCGGGACAGGGGTTGGCTACACCTTC
16	TRBV6-1	TRBJ1-2	TRBD1	.	CASSGRWDRVDYGYTF	TGTGCCAGCAGTGGACGATGGGACAGGGTAGACTATGGCTACACCTTC
16	TRBV7-9	TRBJ2-7	.	.	CASSPRTGEATYEQYF	TGTGCCAGCAGCCCGAGGACGGGTGAAGCCACCTACGAGCAGTACTTC
14	TRBV4-3	TRBJ2-7	.	.	CASSQLPGSYEQYF	TGCGCCAGCAGCCAACTCCCCGGCTCCTACGAGCAGTACTTC
14	TRBV6-5	TRBJ1-2	TRBD1	few	CASSYSGQGPGYTF	TGTGCCAGCAGTTACTCGGGACAGGGACCTGGCTACACCTTC
15	TRBV7-9	TRBJ1-1	.	.	CASSGEGLVGTEAFF	TGTGCCAGCAGCGGGGAAGGGTTGGTCGGCACTGAAGCTTTCTTT
15	TRBV20-1	TRBJ2-1	TRBD2	few	CSARGLAGRYNEQFF	TGCAGTGCTAGGGGACTAGCGGGGAGGTACAATGAGCAGTTCTTC
14	TRBV5-5	TRBJ2-7	.	.	CASSPEWGGRGQYF	TGTGCCAGCAGCCCGGAGTGGGGAGGACGAGGGCAGTACTTC
18	TRBV4-2	TRBJ2-5	TRBD2	.	CASSPQLAGAVEEETQYF	TGTGCCAGCAGCCCCCAACTAGCGGGGGCCGTCGAAGAAGAGACCCAGTACTTC
15	TRBV7-2	TRBJ2-7	TRBD1	.	CASSSRDRAIYEQYF	TGTGCCAGCAGCTCGAGGGACAGGGCAATCTACGAGCAGTACTTC
14	TRBV7-8	TRBJ2-4	.	.	CASSLQRSGNIQYF	TGTGCCAGCAGCTTACAACGGTCGGGGAACATTCAGTACTTC
15	TRBV7-2	TRBJ2-6	.	once	CASSLYGLMANVPTF	TGTGCCAGCAGCTTATACGGGCTTATGGCCAACGTCCCGACTTTC
14	TRBV9	TRBJ1-1	.	.	CASSVEGGGTEAFF	TGTGCCAGCAGCGTAGAGGGGGGGGGCACTGAAGCTTTCTTT
15	TRBV27	TRBJ2-5	.	few	CASSLRGNLQETQYF	TGTGCCAGCAGTTTAAGGGGCAACCTCCAAGAGACCCAGTACTTC
15	TRBV3-1	TRBJ1-6	.	.	CASSRAGVGDSPLHF	TGTGCCAGCAGCCGCGCAGGGGTCGGTGACTCACCCCTCCACTTT
16	TRBV20-1	TRBJ1-5	TRBD1	.	CSARVLRDRDNQPQHF	TGCAGTGCTAGAGTCCTGCGGGACAGGGACAATCAGCCCCAGCATTTT
18	TRBV6-1	TRBJ1-4	TRBD1	.	CASRSSRDRGIGNEKLFF	TGTGCCAGCAGGTCGTCCCGGGACAGGGGAATTGGTAATGAAAAACTGTTTTTT
14	TRBV12-3/TRBV12-4	TRBJ2-7	.	.	CASGPDQTKYEQYF	TGTGCCAGCGGGCCGGATCAGACGAAATACGAGCAGTACTTC
14	TRBV6-1	TRBJ2-7	.	.	CASSEGAASYEQYF	TGTGCCAGCAGTGAAGGCGCGGCCTCCTACGAGCAGTACTTC
15	TRBV7-2	TRBJ2-3	.	.	CASSLGDFSTDTQYF	TGTGCCAGCAGCTTAGGGGACTTTAGCACAGATACGCAGTATTTT
12	TRBV28	TRBJ2-5	.	many	CASSLNWETQYF	TGTGCCAGCAGTTTAAACTGGGAGACCCAGTACTTC
13	TRBV27	TRBJ1-2	.	.	CASGFPWGGGYTF	TGTGCCAGCGGCTTCCCTTGGGGAGGAGGCTACACCTTC
15	TRBV13	TRBJ2-3	TRBD2	.	CASSTLAGGPGTQYF	TGTGCCAGCAGCACCCTAGCGGGGGGGCCAGGTACGCAGTATTTT
13	TRBV20-1	TRBJ2-5	TRBD2	.	CSARGTSGRSQYF	TGCAGTGCTAGGGGGACTAGCGGAAGGAGCCAGTACTTC
16	TRBV19	TRBJ2-4	TRBD1	few	CASSTGTGRAKNIQYF	TGTGCCAGTAGTACAGGGACAGGGCGAGCCAAAAACATTCAGTACTTC
13	TRBV6-5	TRBJ2-5	.	.	CASSFFLQETQYF	TGTGCCAGCAGTTTCTTCCTTCAAGAGACCCAGTACTTC
13	TRBV7-2	TRBJ2-5	.	.	CAQARGSQETQYF	TGTGCCCAGGCGAGAGGGAGCCAAGAGACCCAGTACTTC
16	TRBV5-1	TRBJ2-5	TRBD2	.	CASSLTSGGPMLTQYF	TGCGCCAGCAGCCTAACTAGCGGGGGGCCGATGTTGACCCAGTACTTC
14	TRBV29-1	TRBJ2-5	.	.	CSVREGRLQETQYF	TGCAGCGTACGCGAGGGACGACTACAAGAGACCCAGTACTTC
16	TRBV6-5	TRBJ2-1	TRBD2	.	CASSSRWGGAYNEQFF	TGTGCCAGCAGCAGCAGGTGGGGGGGTGCCTACAATGAGCAGTTCTTC
12	TRBV14	TRBJ2-3	.	few	CASSPIASAQYF	TGTGCCAGCAGCCCTATAGCGAGCGCGCAGTATTTT
13	TRBV27	TRBJ1-2	.	.	CASSFGPGYGYTF	TGTGCCAGCAGTTTCGGGCCCGGGTATGGCTACACCTTC
20	TRBV13	TRBJ2-7	TRBD1	.	CASSLESGQGAWGSYNEQYF	TGTGCCAGCAGCTTAGAATCGGGACAGGGGGCGTGGGGCTCCTACAATGAGCAGTACTTC
12	TRBV28	TRBJ1-5	.	few	CASSLSGGDQHF	TGTGCCAGCAGTTTGTCGGGGGGAGACCAGCATTTT